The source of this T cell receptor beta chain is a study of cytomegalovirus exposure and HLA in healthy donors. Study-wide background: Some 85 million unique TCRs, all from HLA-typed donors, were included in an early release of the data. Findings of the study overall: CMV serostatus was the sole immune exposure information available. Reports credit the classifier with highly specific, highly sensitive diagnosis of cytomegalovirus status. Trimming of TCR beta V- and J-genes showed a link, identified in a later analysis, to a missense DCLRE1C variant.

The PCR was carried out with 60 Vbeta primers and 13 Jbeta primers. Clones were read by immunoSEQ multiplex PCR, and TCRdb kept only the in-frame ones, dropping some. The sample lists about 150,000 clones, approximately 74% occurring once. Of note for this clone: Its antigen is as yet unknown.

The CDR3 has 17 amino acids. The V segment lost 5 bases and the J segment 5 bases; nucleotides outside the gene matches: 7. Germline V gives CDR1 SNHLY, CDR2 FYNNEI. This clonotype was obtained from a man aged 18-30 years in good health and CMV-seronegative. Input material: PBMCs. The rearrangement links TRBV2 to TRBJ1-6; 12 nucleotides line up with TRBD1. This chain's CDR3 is CASSPGGTGGNNSPLHF. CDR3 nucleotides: TGTGCCAGCAGTCCAGGCGGGACAGGGGGCAATAATTCACCCCTCCACTTT.